The 28 T cell receptor beta chains presented below share a single source sample, sequenced in a study of blood T cell repertoires in COVID-19. Clones were read by immunoSEQ multiplex PCR, and TCRdb kept only the in-frame ones, dropping some. The top ten clones hold approximately 9% of a sample with about 270,000 clones, 86% of them seen once. The material sequenced was peripheral blood. All receptors come from a middle-aged man with active or convalescent COVID-19.

The chain is built from TRBV4-1 and TRBJ2-1; 7 bases are shared with TRBD2. CDR1 and CDR2 from the germline V gene are MGHRA and YSYEKL. This CDR3 has 15 residues. V lost 0 bases, J lost 8 bases, and 7 bases stayed unmatched. CDR3 residues: CASSQETLAKYEQFF. As DNA, the CDR3 is TGCGCCAGCAGCCAAGAGACACTAGCGAAGTATGAGCAGTTCTTC.

This CDR3 reads CASSPTLSSGGPLRKSGELFF. The CDR3 coding sequence is TGTGCCAGCAGTCCCACCCTATCTAGCGGGGGCCCATTGCGCAAGTCCGGGGAGCTGTTTTTT. The rearrangement uses TRBV27 and TRBJ2-2; TRBD2 agrees at 10 bases. Per germline, CDR1 MNHEY and CDR2 SMNVEV (reference sequence). With V trimmed by 5 bases and J by 6 bases, 24 bases remained unmatched. The CDR3 length is 21 residues.

The chain carries TRBV19 and TRBJ2-5, with TRBD1 as a possible D gene (5 bases). Trimming left V 5 bases short and J 2 bases short, with 9 bases between. The CDR3 totals 13 residues. Germline values: CDR1 LNHDA, CDR2 SQIVND (reference sequence). CDR3 protein: CASSVRAQETQYF. The CDR3 nucleotides are TGTGCCAGTAGTGTCAGGGCGCAAGAGACCCAGTACTTC.

This clone was detected only a few times. J is TRBJ1-3 and V is TRBV30; TRBD1 matches 9 bases. Trimming at V came to 6 bases and at J to 2 bases, leaving 2 bases not matched to a gene. The CDR3 is 13 residues long. Germline values: CDR1 GTSNPN, CDR2 SVGIG (reference sequence). CDR3 in amino acids: CACYRGPGNTIYF. The CDR3 bases are TGTGCCTGCTACAGGGGGCCTGGAAACACCATATATTTT. Based on the CDR3 plus reference TRBV30 and TRBJ1-3, the full variable domain is SQTIHQWPATLVQPVGSPLSLECTVEGTSNPNLYWYRQAAGRGLQLLFYSVGIGQISSEVPQNLSASRPQDRQFILSSKKLLLSDSGFYLCACYRGPGNTIYFGEGSWLTVV.

The chain joins TRBV28 to TRBJ2-3; D possibly corresponds to TRBD1 (5 bases). V lost 2 bases, J lost 1 base, and 10 bases lay in between. In germline, CDR1 is MDHEN, CDR2 SYDVKM. This CDR3 has 15 residues. The CDR3 region is CASSLQGGGTDTQYF. The CDR3 DNA sequence: TGTGCCAGCAGTTTACAGGGTGGGGGCACAGATACGCAGTATTTT.

This chain links TRBV7-9 with TRBJ2-7, with 7 bases lining up with TRBD2. With V trimmed by 1 base and J by 2 bases, 5 bases remained unmatched. CDR1 is SEHNR, CDR2 FQNEAQ, per germline (reference sequence). This CDR3 is built from 15 residues. CDR3 region: CASSLGASGTYEQYF. CDR3 DNA sequence: TGTGCCAGCAGCTTAGGGGCTAGCGGTACCTACGAGCAGTACTTC.

The chain couples TRBV10-2 to TRBJ2-5, with D unresolved. This CDR3 comprises 12 residues. V was trimmed by 8 bases and J by 2 bases, leaving 9 bases between them. Germline CDR1 is WSHSY and CDR2 is SAAADI. This chain's CDR3 is CASGGRQETQYF. The CDR3, as DNA: TGCGCCAGCGGCGGAAGACAAGAGACCCAGTACTTC.

The V gene is TRBV6-1, the J gene TRBJ1-2; 8 bases are a match to TRBD1. The germline V gene encodes CDR1 MNHNS and CDR2 SASEGT. V shed 4 bases and J 5 bases; nucleotides not matched to a gene: 15. This CDR3 spans 17 amino acids. CDR3 region: CASSGAQGAVFRYGYTF. The CDR3 DNA sequence: TGTGCCAGCAGTGGAGCTCAGGGGGCAGTTTTTCGGTATGGCTACACCTTC.

The chain has TRBV2 and TRBJ2-2, with 11 bases aligning to TRBD1. The V gene's germline CDR1 is SNHLY and CDR2 FYNNEI. Unmatched junction bases numbered 5, after V lost 6 bases and J lost 5 bases. The CDR3 has 15 residues. The CDR3 is CASRMGQGDTGELFF. CDR3 nucleotide sequence: TGTGCCAGCAGGATGGGACAGGGGGATACCGGGGAGCTGTTTTTT.

This chain links TRBV7-9 with TRBJ2-1; weak D call: TRBD2 (6 bases). CDR3 size: 14 residues. V was trimmed by 0 bases and J by 9 bases, leaving 12 bases between them. Germline V gives CDR1 SEHNR, CDR2 FQNEAQ (reference sequence). DNA of the CDR3: TGTGCCAGCAGCTTAGCGGGGACTCAACGTGAGCAGTTCTTC. It specifies CASSLAGTQREQFF.

The chain uses TRBV24-1 and TRBJ1-1; 7 bases match TRBD1. CDR1 KGHDR and CDR2 SFDVKD come from the germline V gene. CDR3 length: 12 amino acids. V was pared by 6 bases and J by 11 bases, with 8 bases of the junction left unmatched. The CDR3 DNA reads as TGTGCCACCAGTCGTACAGGGGACGAGGCTTTCTTT. Translated: CATSRTGDEAFF.

The chain links TRBV3-1 (or the pseudogene TRBV3-2) to TRBJ2-7; the D is unclear. The CDR3 is 14 residues long. The V end was cut by 1 base, the J end by 0 bases, with 7 bases between. The germline CDR1 and CDR2 sequences are LGHDT and YNNKEL (reference sequence). CDR3: CASSQGSDSYEQYF. DNA for the CDR3: TGTGCCAGCAGCCAAGGGTCAGACTCCTACGAGCAGTACTTC.

V gene TRBV21-1 combines with J gene TRBJ1-4. TRBV21-1 is a listed pseudogene. The length of the CDR3 is 20 residues. CDR3 region: CASRKRREDVLMQANEKLFF. The CDR3 DNA sequence: TGTGCCAGCAGAAAACGGAGGGAGGACGTCCTCATGCAGGCTAATGAAAAACTGTTTTTT.

In DNA form, the CDR3 reads TGTGCCAGCAGCTTGGGGCTGGGAGGGGATACGCAGTATTTT. It codes for CASSLGLGGDTQYF. This sequence joins TRBV11-3 and TRBJ2-3, with 7 bases fitting TRBD2. From germline, CDR1 is SGHNT and CDR2 YENEEA. CDR3 length: 14 residues. V lost 3 bases to trimming and J lost 6 bases; unmatched junction nucleotides: 6.

This rearrangement joins TRBV19 to TRBJ1-1, with a tentative D call TRBD1 (5 bases). The length of the CDR3 is 14 residues. CDR1 LNHDA and CDR2 SQIVND come from the germline V gene (reference sequence). The V end lost 7 bases, the J end lost 1 base, and 13 bases lay between the germline ends. Here the CDR3 DNA reads TGTGCCAGTAAAAAGGGGCCGCAGAACACTGAAGCTTTCTTT. Translated: CASKKGPQNTEAFF.

Comments on this clone: Its ends do not fully match the called genes, so a read error is possible. This CDR3 is also generated by other DNA sequences in the sample. The chain is built from TRBV7-9 and TRBJ1-4; TRBD1 is a possible D gene (6 bases). The CDR3 runs to 18 residues. Germline V gives CDR1 SEHNR, CDR2 FQNEAQ (reference sequence). CDR3 sequence reads: CASSLAWTAYATNEKLFF. The CDR3 DNA follows: TGTGCCAGCAGCTTAGCTTGGACAGCCTATGCAACCAATGAAAAACTGTTTTTT.

This clone was counted between two and nine times. The rearrangement joins TRBV5-1 to TRBJ1-5, with 9 bases fitting TRBD1. Looked up from germline, CDR1 is SGHRS and CDR2 is YFSETQ. The J segment lost 0 bases and the V segment lost 7 bases, leaving 8 bases of the junction unmatched. This CDR3 spans 16 amino acids. The DNA of the CDR3 is TGCGCCAGCCCGGGACAGGGCCCAAATAGCAATCAGCCCCAGCATTTT. Amino acids: CASPGQGPNSNQPQHF.

The rearrangement uses TRBV2 and TRBJ1-2; D ambiguous. Germline CDR1 reads SNHLY; CDR2 reads FYNNEI. Deletions cut 1 base from V and 6 bases from J, with 15 bases between. This CDR3 region has 15 residues. The chain's CDR3 is CASSEEGGLKNGYTF. The CDR3 nucleotides are TGTGCCAGCAGTGAAGAGGGAGGGCTAAAGAATGGCTACACCTTC.

The CDR3 here is CATSGARSETQYF. For the CDR3, the DNA is TGTGCCACCAGTGGGGCAAGGTCGGAGACCCAGTACTTC. This sequence joins TRBV24-1 and TRBJ2-5; no firm D call. Germline CDR1 KGHDR, CDR2 SFDVKD. The CDR3 sequence is 13 residues long. Trimming removed 5 bases at V and 5 bases at J, with 11 bases between.

This sequence joins TRBV7-9 and TRBJ1-2; D unresolved. The CDR3 has 12 residues. Germline CDR1 reads SEHNR; CDR2 reads FQNEAQ (reference sequence). V was clipped by 5 bases and J by 8 bases, with 12 bases between them. In DNA form, the CDR3 reads TGTGCCAGCAGCCCGTCGGGGAGAGGCTACACCTTC. This sequence encodes CASSPSGRGYTF.

The rearrangement uses TRBV5-1 and TRBJ2-1; TRBD2 agrees at 11 bases. CDR3 size: 15 residues. Trimming at V came to 2 bases and at J to 4 bases, leaving 2 bases not matched to a gene. Germline CDR1 SGHRS, CDR2 YFSETQ. In DNA form, the CDR3 reads TGCGCCAGCAGCTTACTAGCGGGAGAGTACAATGAGCAGTTCTTC. Protein product: CASSLLAGEYNEQFF.

CDR3 sequence: CASSLEAPGDNTGELFF. The CDR3 DNA reads as TGTGCCAGCAGCTTAGAAGCCCCAGGGGACAACACCGGGGAGCTGTTTTTT. The chain combines TRBV7-9 with TRBJ2-2; D is possibly TRBD1 (6 bases). CDR1 and CDR2 (germline): SEHNR, FQNEAQ (reference sequence). The CDR3 totals 17 residues. V lost 1 base and J lost 2, with 14 bases in between.

The chain links TRBV29-1 to TRBJ1-4; 7 positions match TRBD1. With V trimmed by 6 bases and J by 3 bases, 10 bases remained unmatched. This CDR3 is 15 amino acids long. CDR1 is SQVTM, CDR2 ANQGSEA, per germline. The CDR3 coding sequence is TGCAGCGTCGCTCTTACCGGGACAGCTAATGAAAAACTGTTTTTT. Amino acid sequence: CSVALTGTANEKLFF.

This clone has only one observation. The rearrangement uses TRBV28 and TRBJ1-5, with TRBD1 matching 9 bases. Germline assignment: CDR1 MDHEN and CDR2 SYDVKM. CDR3 size: 17 residues. Trimming cost V 2 bases and J 3 bases; bases outside gene matches: 8. CDR3 in amino acids: CASSLGTGRAYNQPQHF. The CDR3 coding sequence is TGTGCCAGCAGTTTAGGGACAGGGAGGGCGTACAATCAGCCCCAGCATTTT.

This clone was detected only a few times. This chain links TRBV10-3 with TRBJ1-5, with 8 bases matching TRBD1. The germline gives CDR1 ENHRY, CDR2 SYGVKD. The CDR3 loop spans 14 amino acids. V shed 3 bases, J shed 5 bases, and the junction held 3 bases outside the gene matches. The CDR3 DNA reads TGTGCCATCAGTGAACAGGGGGATGATCAGCCCCAGCATTTT. Translating it yields CAISEQGDDQPQHF.

The chain links TRBV5-1 to TRBJ2-3, with TRBD2 matching 12 bases. CDR3 size: 15 residues. Germline V lookup: CDR1 SGHRS, CDR2 YFSETQ. The ends lost 7 bases at V and 5 bases at J; junction bases unmatched: 8. CDR3 residues: CASGGTSGHKDTQYF. DNA for the CDR3: TGCGCCAGCGGCGGGACTAGCGGGCATAAAGATACGCAGTATTTT.

The chain couples TRBV5-1 to TRBJ2-1; no firm D call. V lost 3 bases and J 6 bases, leaving 16 bases between the germline ends. Germline V gene lookup returns CDR1 SGHRS and CDR2 YFSETQ. The CDR3 has 15 amino acids. The DNA of the CDR3 is TGCGCCAGCAGCTGGCCAACCCTGGCCCTCAATGAGCAGTTCTTC. Translated, it gives CASSWPTLALNEQFF.

The chain couples TRBV18 to TRBJ1-2; 9 nucleotides align to TRBD1. Looked up from germline, CDR1 is KGHSH and CDR2 is LQKENI. CDR3 length: 15 residues. The J segment lost 5 bases and the V segment lost 5 bases, leaving 9 bases of the junction unmatched. In nucleotides, the CDR3 is TGTGCCAGCTCAATGCTACCGGGACAGGGTTATGGCTACACCTTC. Its translation: CASSMLPGQGYGYTF.